The sequence of this TCR beta chain was determined in a study of T cells in Graves' hyperthyroidism and ophthalmopathy. RNA transcripts provided the source from which TCR beta CDR3 regions were amplified. Primed by the HTBI set, a first-round RT-PCR was run on the TCR CDR3. MiXCR was run by TCRdb on the multiplex PCR reads, yielding one entry per CDR3 protein. Of 560,000 or so distinct CDR3 sequences listed, about 20% are singletons. CDR1 DFQATT and CDR2 SNEGSKA come from the germline V gene (reference sequence). The J segment lost 2 bases and the V segment lost 5 bases, leaving 9 bases of the junction unmatched. The CDR3 runs 15 residues. This clonotype was counted between two and nine times.

The sample consisted of blood. The rearrangement links TRBV20-1 to TRBJ1-5, with TRBD1 matching over 7 bases. The receptor comes from a man aged 40-55 years with Graves' ophthalmopathy. The CDR3 DNA sequence: TGCAGTGCTGAAGGACAGGCGCCGGGCAATCAGCCCCAGCATTTT. Protein: CSAEGQAPGNQPQHF.